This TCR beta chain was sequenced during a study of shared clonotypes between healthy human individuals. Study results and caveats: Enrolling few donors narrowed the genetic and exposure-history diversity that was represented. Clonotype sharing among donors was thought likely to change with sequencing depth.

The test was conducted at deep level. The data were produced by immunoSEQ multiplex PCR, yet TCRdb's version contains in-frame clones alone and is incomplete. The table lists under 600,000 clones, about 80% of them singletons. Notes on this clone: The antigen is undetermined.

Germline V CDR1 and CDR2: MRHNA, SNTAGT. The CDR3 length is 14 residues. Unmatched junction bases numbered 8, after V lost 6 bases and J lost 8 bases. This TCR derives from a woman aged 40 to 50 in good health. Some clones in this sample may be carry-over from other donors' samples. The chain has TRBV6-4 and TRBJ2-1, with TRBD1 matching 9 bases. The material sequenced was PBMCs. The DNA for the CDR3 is TGTGCCAGCAGCACCGGGACAGGGATACATGAGCAGTTCTTC. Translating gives CASSTGTGIHEQFF.